Here is one T cell receptor (beta chain) with its context. The antigen remains undetermined. This specimen belongs to a study of immune evolution from preneoplasia to lung adenocarcinoma. Germline CDR1 WSHSY, CDR2 SAAADI. Trimming removed 2 bases from V and 1 base from J, with 5 bases in between. This CDR3 spans 14 amino acids. Study conclusions and caveats: Top clone share appeared to fall from AAH through AIS, MIA, adenocarcinoma.

Repertoires were generated with immunoSEQ multiplex PCR, while TCRdb's copy carries only in-frame clones and drops some. In the table there are under 6,500 clones, approximately 87% of which are singletons. This clonotype originated in a person aged 60-80 years with lung adenocarcinoma. The chain links TRBV10-2 to TRBJ2-2; D remains ambiguous. Sequencing used FFPE minimally invasive lung adenocarcinoma tissue. CDR3 in DNA: TGCGCCAGCAGTGAGCTGGGGAACACCGGGGAGCTGTTTTTT. Residues: CASSELGNTGELFF.